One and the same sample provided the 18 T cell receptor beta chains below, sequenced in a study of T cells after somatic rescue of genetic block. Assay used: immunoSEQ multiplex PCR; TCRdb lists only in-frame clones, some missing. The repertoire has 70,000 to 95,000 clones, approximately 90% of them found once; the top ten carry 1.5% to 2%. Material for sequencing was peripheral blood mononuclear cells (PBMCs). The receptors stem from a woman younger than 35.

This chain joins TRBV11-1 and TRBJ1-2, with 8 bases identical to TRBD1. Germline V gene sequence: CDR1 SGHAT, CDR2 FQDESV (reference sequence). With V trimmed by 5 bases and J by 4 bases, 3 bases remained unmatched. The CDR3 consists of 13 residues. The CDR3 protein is CASSGQGPYGYTF. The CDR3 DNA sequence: TGTGCCAGCAGCGGACAGGGTCCCTATGGCTACACCTTC.

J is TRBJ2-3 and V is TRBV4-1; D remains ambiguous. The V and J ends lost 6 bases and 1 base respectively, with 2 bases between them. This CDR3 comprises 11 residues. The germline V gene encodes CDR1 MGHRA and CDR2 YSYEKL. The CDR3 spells CASRGTDTQYF. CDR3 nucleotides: TGCGCCAGCAGGGGCACAGATACGCAGTATTTT.

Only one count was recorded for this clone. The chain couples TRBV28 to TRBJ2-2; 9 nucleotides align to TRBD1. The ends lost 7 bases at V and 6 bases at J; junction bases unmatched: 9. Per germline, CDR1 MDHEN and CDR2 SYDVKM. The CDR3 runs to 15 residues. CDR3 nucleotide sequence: TGTGCCAGCAACGTAAGGGACAGGGACGCCGGGGAGCTGTTTTTT. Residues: CASNVRDRDAGELFF.

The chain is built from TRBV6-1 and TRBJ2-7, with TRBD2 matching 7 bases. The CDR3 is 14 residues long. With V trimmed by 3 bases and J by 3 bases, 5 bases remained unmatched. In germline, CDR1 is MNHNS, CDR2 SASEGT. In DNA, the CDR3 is TGTGCCAGCAGTGATGGGAGGGTTCGCTACGAGCAGTACTTC. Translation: CASSDGRVRYEQYF.

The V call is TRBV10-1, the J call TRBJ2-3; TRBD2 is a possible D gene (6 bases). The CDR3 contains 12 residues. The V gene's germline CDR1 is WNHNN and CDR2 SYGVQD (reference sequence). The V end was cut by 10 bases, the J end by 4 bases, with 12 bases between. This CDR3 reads CATGGNPDTQYF. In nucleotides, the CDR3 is TGCGCCACCGGAGGGAACCCAGATACGCAGTATTTT.

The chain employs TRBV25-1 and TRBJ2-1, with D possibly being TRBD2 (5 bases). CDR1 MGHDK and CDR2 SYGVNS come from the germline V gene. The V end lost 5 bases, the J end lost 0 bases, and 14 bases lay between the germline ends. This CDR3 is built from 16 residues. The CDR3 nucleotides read TGTGCCAGCAGTCGACCGGGATCGAGCTCCTACAATGAGCAGTTCTTC. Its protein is CASSRPGSSSYNEQFF.

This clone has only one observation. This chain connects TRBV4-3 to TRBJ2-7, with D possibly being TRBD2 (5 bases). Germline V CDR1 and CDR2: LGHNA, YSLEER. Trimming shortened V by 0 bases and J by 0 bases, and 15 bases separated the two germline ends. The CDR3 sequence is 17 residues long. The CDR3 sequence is CASSQDVLASPSYEQYF. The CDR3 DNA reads TGCGCCAGCAGCCAAGATGTGTTAGCGAGCCCCTCCTACGAGCAGTACTTC.

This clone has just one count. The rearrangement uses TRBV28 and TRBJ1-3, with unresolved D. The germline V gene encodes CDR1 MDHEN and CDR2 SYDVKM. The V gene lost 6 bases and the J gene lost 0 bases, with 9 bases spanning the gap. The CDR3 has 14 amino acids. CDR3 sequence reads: CASRITFSGNTIYF. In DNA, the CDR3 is TGTGCCAGCAGGATAACCTTCTCTGGAAACACCATATATTTT.

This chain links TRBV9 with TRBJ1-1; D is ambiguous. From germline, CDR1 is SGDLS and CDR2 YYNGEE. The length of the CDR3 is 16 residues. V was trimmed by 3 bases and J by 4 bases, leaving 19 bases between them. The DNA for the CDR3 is TGTGCCAGCAGCGGCGTAACGTCTTTTTTAGGCACTGAAGCTTTCTTT. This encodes CASSGVTSFLGTEAFF.

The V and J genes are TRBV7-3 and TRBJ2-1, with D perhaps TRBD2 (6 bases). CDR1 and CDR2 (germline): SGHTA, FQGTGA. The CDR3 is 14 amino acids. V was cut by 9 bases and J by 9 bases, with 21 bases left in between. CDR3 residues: CASRERAVLGEQFF. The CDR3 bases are TGTGCCAGTCGGGAGCGGGCTGTTTTAGGTGAGCAGTTCTTC.

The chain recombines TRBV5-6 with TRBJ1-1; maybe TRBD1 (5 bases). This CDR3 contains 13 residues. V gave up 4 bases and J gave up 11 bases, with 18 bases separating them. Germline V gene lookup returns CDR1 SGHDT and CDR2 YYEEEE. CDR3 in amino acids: CASSLLPRVEAFF. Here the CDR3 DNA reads TGTGCCAGCAGCCTCCTCCCCAGGGTAGAGGCTTTCTTT.

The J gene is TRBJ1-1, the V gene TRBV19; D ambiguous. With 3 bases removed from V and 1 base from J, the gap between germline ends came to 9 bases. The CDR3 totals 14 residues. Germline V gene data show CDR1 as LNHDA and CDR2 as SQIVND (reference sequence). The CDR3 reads CASSIFSENTEAFF. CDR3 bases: TGTGCCAGTAGTATTTTTTCGGAGAACACTGAAGCTTTCTTT.

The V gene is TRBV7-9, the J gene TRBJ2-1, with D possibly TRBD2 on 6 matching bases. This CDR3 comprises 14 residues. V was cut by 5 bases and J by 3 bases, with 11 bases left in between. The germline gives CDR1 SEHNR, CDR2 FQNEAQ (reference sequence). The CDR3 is CASSRRTNYNEQFF. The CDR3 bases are TGTGCCAGCAGCCGGAGGACTAACTACAATGAGCAGTTCTTC.

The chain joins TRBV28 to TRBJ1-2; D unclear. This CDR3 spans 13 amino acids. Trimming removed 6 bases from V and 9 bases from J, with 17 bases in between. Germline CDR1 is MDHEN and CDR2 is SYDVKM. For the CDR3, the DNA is TGTGCCAGCAGACTCCCTACAGTACTCCGCTACACCTTC. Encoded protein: CASRLPTVLRYTF.

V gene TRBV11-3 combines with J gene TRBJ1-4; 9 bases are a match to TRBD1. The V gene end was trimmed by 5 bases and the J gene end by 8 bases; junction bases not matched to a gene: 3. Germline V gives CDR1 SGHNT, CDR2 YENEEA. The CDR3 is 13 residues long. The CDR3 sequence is CASSHTGGEKLFF. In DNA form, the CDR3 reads TGTGCCAGCAGCCATACAGGGGGCGAAAAACTGTTTTTT.

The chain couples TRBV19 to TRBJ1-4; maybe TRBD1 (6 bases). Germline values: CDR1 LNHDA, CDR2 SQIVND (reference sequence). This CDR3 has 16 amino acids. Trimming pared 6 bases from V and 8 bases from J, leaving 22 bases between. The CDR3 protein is CASRWGGRTAGEKLFF. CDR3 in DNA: TGTGCCAGTAGGTGGGGCGGACGGACAGCCGGCGAAAAACTGTTTTTT.

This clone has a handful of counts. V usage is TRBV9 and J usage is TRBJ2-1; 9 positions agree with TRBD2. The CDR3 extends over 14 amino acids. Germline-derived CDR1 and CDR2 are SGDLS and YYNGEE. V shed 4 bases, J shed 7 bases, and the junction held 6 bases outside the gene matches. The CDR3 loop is CASSPSGIGNEQFF. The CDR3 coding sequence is TGTGCCAGCAGCCCTAGCGGGATCGGAAATGAGCAGTTCTTC.

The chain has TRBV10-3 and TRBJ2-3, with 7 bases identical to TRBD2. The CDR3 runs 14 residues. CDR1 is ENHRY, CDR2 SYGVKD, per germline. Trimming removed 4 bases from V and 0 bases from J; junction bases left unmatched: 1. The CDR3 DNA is TGTGCCATCAGTGGTAGCGGGAGCACAGATACGCAGTATTTT. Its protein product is CAISGSGSTDTQYF.